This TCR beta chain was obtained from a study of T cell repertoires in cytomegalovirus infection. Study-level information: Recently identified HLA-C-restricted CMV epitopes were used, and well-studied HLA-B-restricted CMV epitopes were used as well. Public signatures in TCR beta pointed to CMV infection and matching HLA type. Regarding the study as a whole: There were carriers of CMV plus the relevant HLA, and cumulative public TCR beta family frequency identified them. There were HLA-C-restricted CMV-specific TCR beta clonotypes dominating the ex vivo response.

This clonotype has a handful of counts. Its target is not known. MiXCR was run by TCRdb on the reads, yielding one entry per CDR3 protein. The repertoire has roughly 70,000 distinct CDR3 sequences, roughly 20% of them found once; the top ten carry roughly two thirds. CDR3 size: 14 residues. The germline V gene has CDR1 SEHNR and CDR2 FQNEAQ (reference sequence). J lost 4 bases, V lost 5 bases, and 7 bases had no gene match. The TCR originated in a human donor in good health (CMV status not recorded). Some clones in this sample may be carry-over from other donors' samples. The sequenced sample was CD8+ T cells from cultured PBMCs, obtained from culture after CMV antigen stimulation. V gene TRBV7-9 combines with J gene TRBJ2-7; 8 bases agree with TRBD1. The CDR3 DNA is TGTGCCAGCAGCCCGACAGGGGTAAGGTACGAGCAGTACTTC. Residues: CASSPTGVRYEQYF.